The 29 T cell receptor beta chains presented below share a single source sample, sequenced in a study of blood T cell repertoires in COVID-19. Here immunoSEQ multiplex PCR was the method, and the copy in TCRdb shows in-frame clones only, minus some. The profile shows approximately 210,000 clones, roughly 84% of them singletons. The source material was peripheral blood. The receptors were sampled from a man in his forties with active or convalescent COVID-19.

DNA for the CDR3: TGTGCCAGCAGTTTAATAAATCGGAGGGAAAAACTGTTTTTT. It specifies CASSLINRREKLFF. The V gene is TRBV28, the J gene TRBJ1-4; D call uncertain. The V gene's germline CDR1 is MDHEN and CDR2 SYDVKM. This CDR3 is 14 amino acids long. The V end was cut by 2 bases, the J end by 8 bases, with 12 bases between. Full variable domain (missing parts from reference TRBV28 and TRBJ1-4): DVKVTQSSRYLVKRTGEKVFLECVQDMDHENMFWYRQDPGLGLRLIYFSYDVKMKEKGDIPEGYSVSREKKERFSLILESASTNQTSMYLCASSLINRREKLFFGSGTQLSVL.

The chain couples TRBV6-2 or TRBV6-3 to TRBJ2-4; tentative D call: TRBD2 (5 bases). Trimming left V 4 bases short and J 0 bases short, with 13 bases between. This CDR3 has 16 amino acids. Germline values: CDR1 MNHEY, CDR2 SVGEGT. CDR3 region: CASSLGRVEAKNIQYF. The CDR3 nucleotides are TGTGCCAGCAGTTTGGGGAGAGTCGAAGCCAAAAACATTCAGTACTTC.

The chain is built from TRBV10-2 and TRBJ2-3; D is undetermined. Trimming stripped 6 bases from V and 5 bases from J, with 12 bases between. Germline values: CDR1 WSHSY, CDR2 SAAADI. The CDR3 extends over 13 amino acids. CDR3 in DNA: TGCGCCAGCAGGTTGGGTGGCGGAGATACGCAGTATTTT. It translates to CASRLGGGDTQYF.

The chain joins TRBV11-3 to TRBJ2-1, with 11 bases that match TRBD2. Germline-derived CDR1 and CDR2 are SGHNT and YENEEA. The CDR3 length is 15 residues. J was trimmed by 8 bases and V by 5 bases; bases with no gene match: 8. CDR3 DNA sequence: TGTGCCAGCAGCCTAGGGATTAGCGGGGGGGATGAGCAGTTCTTC. Translation gives CASSLGISGGDEQFF.

V gene TRBV11-2 combines with J gene TRBJ2-2, with D perhaps TRBD1 (5 bases). This CDR3 has 16 residues. CDR1 is SGHAT, CDR2 FQNNGV, per germline. V shed 5 bases and J shed 1 base, with 14 bases lying between them. The CDR3: CASSRLQEMNTGELFF. DNA for the CDR3: TGTGCCAGCAGCCGTTTACAGGAGATGAACACCGGGGAGCTGTTTTTT.

The chain carries TRBV30 and TRBJ2-7; 7 bases line up with TRBD2. CDR3 length equals 14 residues. Unmatched junction bases numbered 6, after V lost 2 bases and J lost 2 bases. Germline V gives CDR1 GTSNPN, CDR2 SVGIG (reference sequence). DNA for the CDR3: TGTGCCTGGAGTTTAGCGGGTGCCGCCTACGAGCAGTACTTC. It yields the protein CAWSLAGAAYEQYF. The whole variable domain, remainder taken from reference TRBV30 and TRBJ2-7, is SQTIHQWPATLVQPVGSPLSLECTVEGTSNPNLYWYRQAAGRGLQLLFYSVGIGQISSEVPQNLSASRPQDRQFILSSKKLLLSDSGFYLCAWSLAGAAYEQYFGPGTRLTVT.

This clone has a single count. V and J are TRBV29-1 and TRBJ1-5; no reliable D call. V was pared by 3 bases and J by 0 bases, with 21 bases between. The CDR3 is 18 residues long. Germline assignment: CDR1 SQVTM and CDR2 ANQGSEA. CDR3 residues: CSVEERAWVAYSNQPQHF. The CDR3 nucleotides read TGCAGCGTTGAGGAGAGAGCTTGGGTAGCTTATAGCAATCAGCCCCAGCATTTT.

The J gene is TRBJ2-7, the V gene TRBV12-3 or TRBV12-4, with D tentatively TRBD1 (5 bases). This CDR3 spans 13 amino acids. V lost 5 bases and J lost 5, with 13 bases in between. The CDR3 region has the DNA TGTGCCAGCAGTCTTTCTGACAGAAACGAGCAGTACTTC. Translation gives CASSLSDRNEQYF.

The chain joins TRBV10-1 to TRBJ1-4; TRBD1 matches 10 bases. Trimming cost V 6 bases and J 8 bases; bases outside gene matches: 6. The germline V gene encodes CDR1 WNHNN and CDR2 SYGVQD (reference sequence). This CDR3 region has 14 residues. The CDR3 bases are TGCGCCAGCAGAGCTTCGGGACAGGGGGAAAAACTGTTTTTT. It codes for CASRASGQGEKLFF.

J is TRBJ2-3 and V is TRBV29-1, with D uncertain. The V gene's germline CDR1 is SQVTM and CDR2 ANQGSEA. Trimming pared 1 base from V and 8 bases from J, leaving 13 bases between. The CDR3 has 13 amino acids. CDR3 DNA sequence: TGCAGCGTTGAAGGAGGCGTCCGAGGTACGCAGTATTTT. The encoded protein is CSVEGGVRGTQYF.

The chain carries TRBV5-1 and TRBJ2-2; the match to TRBD2 covers 9 bases. The CDR3 length is 14 residues. V was pared by 6 bases and J by 0 bases, with 0 bases of the junction left unmatched. The V gene's germline CDR1 is SGHRS and CDR2 YFSETQ. The CDR3 sequence: CASTSGANTGELFF. The CDR3 DNA reads TGCGCCAGCACTAGCGGGGCGAACACCGGGGAGCTGTTTTTT.

CDR3 region: CSVESGLAEIREQYF. CDR3 sequence (DNA): TGCAGCGTTGAATCGGGACTAGCGGAGATCCGCGAGCAGTACTTC. The chain recombines TRBV29-1 with TRBJ2-7, with 11 bases fitting TRBD2. The ends lost 2 bases at V and 6 bases at J; junction bases unmatched: 9. Germline V gene data show CDR1 as SQVTM and CDR2 as ANQGSEA. The CDR3 consists of 15 residues.

The chain links TRBV3-1 (or the pseudogene TRBV3-2) to TRBJ2-7; 8 bases are a match to TRBD2. This CDR3 comprises 17 residues. With 5 bases clipped from V and 6 bases from J, the junction kept 18 bases outside the gene matches. Germline CDR1 reads LGHDT; CDR2 reads YNNKEL (reference sequence). CDR3 nucleotide sequence: TGTGCCAGCAGCGCCCACGGGGGGGGTTTGGGGAACGGCGAGCAGTACTTC. It yields the protein CASSAHGGGLGNGEQYF.

The chain recombines TRBV7-2 with TRBJ1-2, with D possibly being TRBD1 (6 bases). V was shortened by 5 bases and J by 3 bases, with 16 bases between the two germline ends. CDR1 SGHTA and CDR2 FQGNSA come from the germline V gene. The CDR3 has 15 residues. Here the CDR3 reads CASSTYRALDYGYTF. CDR3 sequence (DNA): TGTGCCAGCAGCACATACAGGGCCCTAGACTATGGCTACACCTTC.

This chain connects TRBV7-9 to TRBJ1-3; the D is unclear. From germline, CDR1 is SEHNR and CDR2 FQNEAQ (reference sequence). V was pared by 5 bases and J by 1 base, with 12 bases between. The CDR3 runs to 15 residues. DNA for the CDR3: TGTGCCAGCAGCCCCACGGCGGTATCTGGAAACACCATATATTTT. Translation: CASSPTAVSGNTIYF.

V and J are TRBV4-1 and TRBJ1-2; no reliable D call. The length of the CDR3 is 16 residues. Germline CDR1 reads MGHRA; CDR2 reads YSYEKL. V shed 2 bases and J shed 8 bases, with 21 bases lying between them. The CDR3 nucleotides are TGCGCCAGCAGCCAATGGTATAGTGCGGGATCATTGGGCTACACCTTC. Translating gives CASSQWYSAGSLGYTF.

This chain connects TRBV9 to TRBJ1-3; 9 bases are a match to TRBD1. Trimming cost V 6 bases and J 1 base; bases outside gene matches: 2. Germline CDR1 is SGDLS and CDR2 is YYNGEE. This CDR3 has 14 amino acids. The CDR3 reads CASTGTGSGNTIYF. CDR3 nucleotides: TGTGCCAGCACCGGGACAGGGTCTGGAAACACCATATATTTT.

The J gene is TRBJ2-2, the V gene TRBV13, with 14 bases aligning to TRBD2. In germline, CDR1 is PRHDT, CDR2 FYEKMQ (reference sequence). The junction had 5 bases not matched to a gene; V was cut back by 2 bases and J by 0 bases. The CDR3 is 19 amino acids. CDR3 sequence: CASSLSEGLAGANTGELFF. CDR3 nucleotide sequence: TGTGCCAGCAGCTTATCCGAGGGACTAGCGGGAGCGAACACCGGGGAGCTGTTTTTT. The full variable domain, with the rest looked up from reference TRBV13 and TRBJ2-2, is AAGVIQSPRHLIKEKRETATLKCYPIPRHDTVYWYQQGPGQDPQFLISFYEKMQSDKGSIPDRFSAQQFSDYHSELNMSSLELGDSALYFCASSLSEGLAGANTGELFFGEGSRLTVL.

The genes are TRBV5-6 and TRBJ1-4, with D possibly matching TRBD1 (6 bases). The V end was cut by 4 bases, the J end by 6 bases, with 16 bases between. Germline V CDR1 and CDR2: SGHDT, YYEEEE. This CDR3 has 15 residues. The CDR3 loop reads CASSTPGAGDEKLFF. CDR3 bases: TGTGCCAGCAGCACCCCGGGGGCGGGGGATGAAAAACTGTTTTTT.

V gene TRBV3-1 (or the pseudogene TRBV3-2) combines with J gene TRBJ1-5, with D possibly matching TRBD1 (5 bases). The CDR3 is 16 amino acids. Germline CDR1 is LGHDT and CDR2 is YNNKEL (reference sequence). V was cut by 4 bases and J by 7 bases, with 20 bases left in between. The CDR3 DNA follows: TGTGCCAGCAGCCGGGGGGGTAGAGGGACGGGACAGCCCCAGCATTTT. It is translated as CASSRGGRGTGQPQHF.

This chain links TRBV25-1 with TRBJ2-7; D remains ambiguous. V shed 5 bases and J shed 4 bases, with 15 bases lying between them. CDR3 length: 14 amino acids. Germline V gene data show CDR1 as MGHDK and CDR2 as SYGVNS. The CDR3 nucleotides read TGTGCCAGCAGTCGCCCCGAGACTCCATACGAGCAGTACTTC. This gives the protein CASSRPETPYEQYF.

The rearrangement uses TRBV19 and TRBJ2-7; possibly TRBD2 for D (6 bases). Germline assignment: CDR1 LNHDA and CDR2 SQIVND (reference sequence). V lost 2 bases and J 7 bases, leaving 6 bases between the germline ends. The CDR3 length is 11 residues. CDR3 DNA: TGTGCCAGTAGTATAAGCGGGGAGCAGTACTTC. Protein sequence: CASSISGEQYF.

This clone was counted once. The chain uses TRBV19 and TRBJ2-3; D possibly corresponds to TRBD2 (6 bases). V lost 5 bases to trimming and J lost 4 bases, with 16 bases between them. The CDR3 loop spans 15 amino acids. Looked up from germline, CDR1 is LNHDA and CDR2 is SQIVND (reference sequence). CDR3 sequence reads: CASSPSVWGADTQYF. The DNA for the CDR3 is TGTGCCAGTAGTCCTAGCGTATGGGGGGCAGATACGCAGTATTTT.

The CDR3 loop reads CASSQYRVATNTEAFF. The CDR3 coding sequence is TGCGCCAGCAGCCAATACAGGGTCGCAACGAACACTGAAGCTTTCTTT. V gene TRBV5-1 combines with J gene TRBJ1-1; tentative D call: TRBD1 (6 bases). Germline V gene sequence: CDR1 SGHRS, CDR2 YFSETQ. The CDR3 length is 16 residues. V was shortened by 4 bases and J by 1 base, with 17 bases between the two germline ends.

The chain uses TRBV19 and TRBJ1-2, with no clear D. This CDR3 spans 14 amino acids. Per the germline V gene, CDR1 is LNHDA and CDR2 is SQIVND (reference sequence). The germline V and J ends were trimmed by 5 bases and 1 base, with 11 bases remaining between them. CDR3 in DNA: TGTGCCAGTAGTCCCTCGACTGTTAACTATGGCTACACCTTC. It encodes CASSPSTVNYGYTF.

This clone was observed at least ten times. V and J are TRBV6-2 or TRBV6-3 and TRBJ2-7; no clear D. The CDR3 runs to 12 residues. Germline assignment: CDR1 MNHEY and CDR2 SVGEGT. V was shortened by 5 bases and J by 3 bases, with 8 bases between the two germline ends. The CDR3 DNA reads as TGTGCCAGCAGTAATCCCCGCTACGAGCAGTACTTC. Translated, it gives CASSNPRYEQYF.

The CDR3 reads CASSGQVEPQHF. The CDR3 nucleotides read TGTGCCAGCTCCGGACAGGTCGAGCCCCAGCATTTT. The rearrangement links TRBV28 to TRBJ1-5; 7 nucleotides match TRBD1. Germline lookup yields CDR1 MDHEN and CDR2 SYDVKM. This CDR3 contains 12 residues. V shed 8 bases and J 8 bases; nucleotides not matched to a gene: 6. Based on the CDR3 plus reference TRBV28 and TRBJ1-5, the full variable domain is DVKVTQSSRYLVKRTGEKVFLECVQDMDHENMFWYRQDPGLGLRLIYFSYDVKMKEKGDIPEGYSVSREKKERFSLILESASTNQTSMYLCASSGQVEPQHFGDGTRLSIL.

This rearrangement joins TRBV18 to TRBJ1-1; no clear D gene. The CDR3 runs 14 residues. Trimming shortened V by 9 bases and J by 1 base, and 15 bases separated the two germline ends. The germline CDR1 and CDR2 sequences are KGHSH and LQKENI. The CDR3 DNA follows: TGTGCCAGTTCCGAGGGAAGGTCGAACACTGAAGCTTTCTTT. The encoded protein is CASSEGRSNTEAFF.

V usage is TRBV5-4 and J usage is TRBJ1-1, with D possibly being TRBD1 (5 bases). V lost 7 bases to trimming and J lost 5 bases, with 18 bases between them. CDR1 and CDR2 (germline): SGHNT, YYREEE (reference sequence). This CDR3 spans 14 amino acids. The DNA of the CDR3 is TGTGCCAGCGTCCCCGGGGGGGGGTTGACTGAAGCTTTCTTT. Its protein is CASVPGGGLTEAFF.